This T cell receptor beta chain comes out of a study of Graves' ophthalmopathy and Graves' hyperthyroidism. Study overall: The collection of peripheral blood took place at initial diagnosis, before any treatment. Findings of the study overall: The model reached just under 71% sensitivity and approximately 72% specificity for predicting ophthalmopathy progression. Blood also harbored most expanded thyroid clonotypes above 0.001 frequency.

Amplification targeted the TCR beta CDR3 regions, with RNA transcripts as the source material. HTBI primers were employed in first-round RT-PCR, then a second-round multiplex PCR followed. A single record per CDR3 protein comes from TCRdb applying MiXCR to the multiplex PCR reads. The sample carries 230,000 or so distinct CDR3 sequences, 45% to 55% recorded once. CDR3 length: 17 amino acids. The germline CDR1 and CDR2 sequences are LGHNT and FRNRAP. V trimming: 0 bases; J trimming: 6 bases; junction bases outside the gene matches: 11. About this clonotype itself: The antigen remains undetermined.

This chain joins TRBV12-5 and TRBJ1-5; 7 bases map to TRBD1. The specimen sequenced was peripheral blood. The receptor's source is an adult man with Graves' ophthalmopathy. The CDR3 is CASGLVQTGERAQPQHF. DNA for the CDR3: TGTGCTAGTGGTTTGGTCCAAACAGGGGAAAGGGCTCAGCCCCAGCATTTT.